A selection of T cell receptor beta chains follows, all from one sample in a study of control samples from healthy donors and cancer patients. Clones were sequenced by immunoSEQ multiplex PCR, and TCRdb holds only the in-frame ones, with some missing. The data hold 150,000 to 180,000 clones, with around 96% observed a single time. Sequencing was performed on blood. The source of these receptors is a middle-aged man in good health. The CDR3 runs from the conserved cysteine through the conserved F or W. A D gene is named only where the DNA matches it firmly. Where a row states a size, it is once, few, many or the class of an expanded clone; other rows omit it.

j_gene: TRBJ2-5
v_gene: TRBV6-5
d_gene: NA
abundance: NA
CDR3nt: TGTGCCAGCAGGAAAGAACCACTGGAGACCCAGTACTTC
CDR3aa: CASRKEPLETQYF

j_gene: TRBJ1-3
v_gene: TRBV5-1
d_gene: TRBD1
abundance: NA
CDR3nt: TGCGCCAGCAGCCCGGAACCCGGGACAGCTGGAAACACCATATATTTT
CDR3aa: CASSPEPGTAGNTIYF

j_gene: TRBJ1-1
v_gene: TRBV19
d_gene: TRBD1
abundance: NA
CDR3nt: TGTGCCAGTATTACAGGGGGGAACACTGAAGCTTTCTTT
CDR3aa: CASITGGNTEAFF

j_gene: TRBJ1-5
v_gene: TRBV11-2
d_gene: NA
abundance: NA
CDR3nt: TGTGCCAGCAGCTTACACGGGAGGCAGCCCCAGCATTTT
CDR3aa: CASSLHGRQPQHF

j_gene: TRBJ2-3
v_gene: TRBV19
d_gene: NA
abundance: NA
CDR3nt: TGTGCCAGTAGTATAACCCCGCTGGCTGTAGATACCGTATTT
CDR3aa: CASSITPLAVDTVF

j_gene: TRBJ2-1
v_gene: TRBV27
d_gene: TRBD1
abundance: NA
CDR3nt: TGTGCCAGCAGTTTGACAGGGAAGAATGAGCAGTTCTTC
CDR3aa: CASSLTGKNEQFF

j_gene: TRBJ2-3
v_gene: TRBV6-1
d_gene: NA
abundance: NA
CDR3nt: TGTGCCAGCAGTGAAGCGCTGGGGGGCACTAGCACAGATACGCAGTATTTT
CDR3aa: CASSEALGGTSTDTQYF

j_gene: TRBJ2-3
v_gene: TRBV28
d_gene: NA
abundance: few
CDR3nt: TGTGCCAGCCATCGACCGGGACTTGGAGTTGATACGCAGTATTTT
CDR3aa: CASHRPGLGVDTQYF

j_gene: TRBJ1-2
v_gene: TRBV10-2
d_gene: NA
abundance: NA
CDR3nt: TGCGCCAGCATCCCAGGGGAGAACTATGGCTACACCTTC
CDR3aa: CASIPGENYGYTF

j_gene: TRBJ1-5
v_gene: TRBV10-2
d_gene: NA
abundance: NA
CDR3nt: TGCGCCAGCAGTCCAGGGGGCAATCAGCCCCAGCATTTT
CDR3aa: CASSPGGNQPQHF

j_gene: TRBJ1-3
v_gene: TRBV6-1
d_gene: NA
abundance: NA
CDR3nt: TGTGCCAGCAGTGGAACAGGCACTCGCTTAAGAAACACCATATATTTT
CDR3aa: CASSGTGTRLRNTIYF

j_gene: TRBJ2-3
v_gene: TRBV2
d_gene: TRBD1
abundance: NA
CDR3nt: TGTGCCAGCAGTAGACAGGGGGTGAACACAGATACGCAGTATTTT
CDR3aa: CASSRQGVNTDTQYF

j_gene: TRBJ2-1
v_gene: TRBV7-8
d_gene: NA
abundance: NA
CDR3nt: TGTGCCAGCAGCACCCTTCGGGCGGCTGAGCAGTTCTTC
CDR3aa: CASSTLRAAEQFF

j_gene: TRBJ1-2
v_gene: TRBV11-2
d_gene: NA
abundance: NA
CDR3nt: TGTGCCAGCAGCCCACCACACAGGGATGGCTACACCTTC
CDR3aa: CASSPPHRDGYTF

j_gene: TRBJ2-7
v_gene: TRBV5-8
d_gene: TRBD2
abundance: once
CDR3nt: TGTGCCAGCAGCTTGGGGACTAGCAACGAGCAGTACTTC
CDR3aa: CASSLGTSNEQYF

j_gene: TRBJ1-6
v_gene: TRBV3-1/TRBV3-2
d_gene: NA
abundance: once
CDR3nt: TGTGCCAGCAGCCGGACAGCGAGCTCCTATAATTCACCCCTCCACTTT
CDR3aa: CASSRTASSYNSPLHF

j_gene: TRBJ2-3
v_gene: TRBV5-4
d_gene: NA
abundance: NA
CDR3nt: TGTGCCAGCAGCTTGAAGGGTTCAGATACGCAGTATTTT
CDR3aa: CASSLKGSDTQYF

j_gene: TRBJ1-5
v_gene: TRBV6-2/TRBV6-3
d_gene: NA
abundance: NA
CDR3nt: TGTGCCAGCAGCGGAGGATATAGCAATCAGCCCCAGCATTTT
CDR3aa: CASSGGYSNQPQHF

j_gene: TRBJ1-1
v_gene: TRBV7-2
d_gene: NA
abundance: once
CDR3nt: TGTGCCAGCAGCCCCTATACGGGGGGGCCTTGGACTGAAGCTTTCTTT
CDR3aa: CASSPYTGGPWTEAFF

j_gene: TRBJ1-1
v_gene: TRBV6-6
d_gene: NA
abundance: NA
CDR3nt: TGTGCCAGCAACAGACCTTCGGGGGGGGGTCACACTGAAGCTTTCTTT
CDR3aa: CASNRPSGGGHTEAFF

j_gene: TRBJ1-1
v_gene: TRBV6-5
d_gene: NA
abundance: NA
CDR3nt: TGTGCCAGCGGTTGGTCGTTGACTGAAGCTTTCTTT
CDR3aa: CASGWSLTEAFF

j_gene: TRBJ2-3
v_gene: TRBV5-5
d_gene: TRBD2
abundance: NA
CDR3nt: TGTGCCAGCAGCTTGGCTAGCGGGTCCACAGATACGCAGTATTTT
CDR3aa: CASSLASGSTDTQYF

j_gene: TRBJ1-1
v_gene: TRBV12-3/TRBV12-4
d_gene: TRBD1
abundance: NA
CDR3nt: TGTGCCAGCAGTCGGTCCGGGACAGCGTCTTTCTTT
CDR3aa: CASSRSGTASFF